These 7 T cell receptor beta chains originate from one sample sequenced in a study of chemoradiotherapy in HPV16-positive cancers (dated by TCRdb to between 2022 and 2023). Library preparation employed the immunoSEQ multiplex PCR assay. TCRdb stores this immuneACCESS table with in-frame sequences only. Part of the clones is absent; in the studies checked, under half of the shortfall reflects unresolved V genes, and no reason is known for the rest. In all, the sample holds some 14,000 clones, and over 75% of those were seen once. Clones ranked in the top ten supply around 1.4% of the sample. Sample collection occurred from a patient who underwent chemoradiotherapy. The receptors were sampled from a human donor with HPV-associated anogenital cancer.

CDR3 DNA sequence: TGTGCCAGCAGCTTAGACCGAGGGGGCGGATTAAACAATGAGCAGTTCTTC. This sequence encodes CASSLDRGGGLNNEQFF. This chain links TRBV7-2 with TRBJ2-1, with TRBD1 matching 7 bases. The CDR3 length is 17 residues. In germline, CDR1 is SGHTA, CDR2 FQGNSA. Germline trimming cut 1 base from V and 5 bases from J; bases unmatched to any gene: 11.

The J gene is TRBJ2-3, the V gene TRBV7-6; 10 nucleotides agree with TRBD2. Germline V gene sequence: CDR1 SGHVS, CDR2 FNYEAQ. V trimming: 1 base; J trimming: 5 bases; junction bases outside the gene matches: 6. The CDR3 runs 16 residues. In nucleotides, the CDR3 is TGTGCCAGCAGCTTAGGGCTAGCGGGGGCACAAGATACGCAGTATTTT. The encoded protein is CASSLGLAGAQDTQYF. The whole variable domain, remainder taken from reference TRBV7-6 and TRBJ2-3, is GAGVSQSPRYKVTKRGQDVALRCDPISGHVSLYWYRQALGQGPEFLTYFNYEAQQDKSGLPNDRFSAERPEGSISTLTIQRTEQRDSAMYRCASSLGLAGAQDTQYFGPGTRLTVL.

The J gene is TRBJ1-2, the V gene TRBV6-5; the match to TRBD1 covers 8 bases. CDR1 is MNHEY and CDR2 is SVGAGI in the germline V gene. This CDR3 region has 14 residues. The V gene end was trimmed by 6 bases and the J gene end by 4 bases; junction bases not matched to a gene: 7. The CDR3 region is CASRQGAGSYGYTF. DNA for the CDR3: TGTGCCAGCAGGCAGGGGGCTGGGAGCTATGGCTACACCTTC.

The chain is built from TRBV4-2 and TRBJ2-1; 11 bases agree with TRBD2. V shed 3 bases and J 7 bases; nucleotides not matched to a gene: 8. This CDR3 spans 16 amino acids. CDR1 is LGHNA, CDR2 YNFKEQ, per germline. This chain's CDR3 is CASSQEVAGGPNEQFF. CDR3 sequence (DNA): TGTGCCAGCAGCCAGGAGGTAGCGGGGGGGCCAAATGAGCAGTTCTTC.

This chain links TRBV6-1 with TRBJ2-1; D is perhaps TRBD1 or TRBD2 (5 bases each). Per germline, CDR1 MNHNS and CDR2 SASEGT. Trimming shortened V by 3 bases and J by 9 bases, and 6 bases separated the two germline ends. The CDR3 has 11 amino acids. The chain's CDR3 is CASSEGVEQFF. The CDR3 DNA is TGTGCCAGCAGTGAGGGGGTTGAGCAGTTCTTC.

The gene calls are TRBV29-1 and TRBJ1-2, with 8 bases lining up with TRBD1. The V gene's germline CDR1 is SQVTM and CDR2 ANQGSEA. There are 14 residues in the CDR3. J was trimmed by 7 bases and V by 3 bases; bases with no gene match: 10. This CDR3 reads CSVEMTYGQGGYTF. The CDR3 nucleotides are TGCAGCGTTGAGATGACGTATGGACAGGGTGGCTACACCTTC.

V gene TRBV7-9 combines with J gene TRBJ2-7; D is perhaps TRBD2 (5 bases). V was trimmed by 5 bases and J by 2 bases, leaving 16 bases between them. The CDR3 contains 15 residues. Germline CDR1 reads SEHNR; CDR2 reads FQNEAQ (reference sequence). In nucleotides, the CDR3 is TGTGCCAGCAGCGCGGACTCATTTAGCCCCTACGAGCAGTACTTC. Translation: CASSADSFSPYEQYF.